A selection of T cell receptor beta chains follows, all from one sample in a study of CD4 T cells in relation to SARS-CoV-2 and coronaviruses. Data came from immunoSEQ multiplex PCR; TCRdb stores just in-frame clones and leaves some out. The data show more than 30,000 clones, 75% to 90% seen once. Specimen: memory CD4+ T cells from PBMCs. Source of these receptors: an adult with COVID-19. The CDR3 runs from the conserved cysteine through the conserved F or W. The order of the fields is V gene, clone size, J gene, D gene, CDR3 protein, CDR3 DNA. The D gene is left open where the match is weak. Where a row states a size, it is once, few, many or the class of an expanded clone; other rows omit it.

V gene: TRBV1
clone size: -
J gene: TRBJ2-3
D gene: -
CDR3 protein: CTRSQDRGGREGTDTQYF
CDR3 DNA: TGCACCAGAAGCCAAGATAGGGGCGGGAGGGAGGGAACAGATACGCAGTATTTT

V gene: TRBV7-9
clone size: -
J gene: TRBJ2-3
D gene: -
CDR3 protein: CASSPQGDTQYF
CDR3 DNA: TGTGCCAGCAGCCCTCAGGGTGATACGCAGTATTTT

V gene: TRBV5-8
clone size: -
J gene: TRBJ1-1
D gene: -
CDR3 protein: CASSRDVRLGSLNTEAFF
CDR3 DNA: TGTGCCAGCAGCCGTGACGTGCGGCTAGGGTCGCTGAACACTGAAGCTTTCTTT

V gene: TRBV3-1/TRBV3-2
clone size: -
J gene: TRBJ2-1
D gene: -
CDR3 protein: CASSRGMARQFF
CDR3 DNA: TGTGCCAGCAGCCGAGGGATGGCTAGGCAGTTCTTC

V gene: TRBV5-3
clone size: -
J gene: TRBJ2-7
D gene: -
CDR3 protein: CARSLGAQVTYEQYF
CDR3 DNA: TGTGCCAGAAGCTTGGGGGCCCAAGTTACCTACGAGCAGTACTTC

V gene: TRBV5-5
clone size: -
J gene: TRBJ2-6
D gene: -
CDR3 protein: CASTPRRGALFGANVLTF
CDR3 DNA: TGTGCCAGCACCCCACGACGGGGAGCCCTCTTCGGGGCCAACGTCCTGACTTTC

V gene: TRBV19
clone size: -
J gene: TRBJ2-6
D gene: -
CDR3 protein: CASSIVSGSGANVLTF
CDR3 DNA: TGTGCCAGTAGTATCGTCTCGGGTTCCGGGGCCAACGTCCTGACTTTC

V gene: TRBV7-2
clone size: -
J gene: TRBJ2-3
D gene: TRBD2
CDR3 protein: CASSLGLAGGPYTDTQYF
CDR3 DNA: TGTGCCAGCAGCTTAGGACTAGCGGGGGGGCCATACACAGATACGCAGTATTTT

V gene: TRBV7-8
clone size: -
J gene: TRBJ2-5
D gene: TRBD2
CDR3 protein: CASSLGLAPGETQYF
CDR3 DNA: TGTGCCAGCAGCTTGGGACTAGCGCCCGGTGAGACCCAGTACTTC

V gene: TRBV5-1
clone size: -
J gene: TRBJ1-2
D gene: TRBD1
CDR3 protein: CASSLESGGSGYTF
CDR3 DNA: TGCGCCAGCAGCTTGGAATCAGGGGGGTCTGGCTACACCTTC

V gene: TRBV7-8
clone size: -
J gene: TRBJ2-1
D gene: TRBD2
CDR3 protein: CASSFTSGYNEQFF
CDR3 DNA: TGTGCCAGCAGCTTCACTAGCGGATACAATGAGCAGTTCTTC

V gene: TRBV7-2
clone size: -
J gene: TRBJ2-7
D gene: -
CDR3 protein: CASSLAAEPYEQYF
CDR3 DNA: TGTGCCAGCAGCTTAGCTGCGGAGCCCTACGAGCAGTACTTC

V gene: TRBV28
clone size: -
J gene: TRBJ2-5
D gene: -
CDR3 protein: CASSLGLRQETQYF
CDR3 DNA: TGTGCCAGCAGCCTGGGACTCCGCCAAGAGACCCAGTACTTC

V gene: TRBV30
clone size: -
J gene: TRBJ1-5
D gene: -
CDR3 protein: CAWSVKGLGKQPQHF
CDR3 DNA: TGTGCCTGGAGTGTAAAGGGATTGGGGAAGCAGCCCCAGCATTTT

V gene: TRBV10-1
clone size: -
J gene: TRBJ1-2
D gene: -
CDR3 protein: CASSKHVDYGYTF
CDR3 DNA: TGCGCCAGCAGCAAGCATGTGGACTATGGCTACACCTTC

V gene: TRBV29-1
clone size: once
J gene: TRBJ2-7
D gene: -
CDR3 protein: CSVGRGRRPSYEQYF
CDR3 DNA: TGCAGCGTTGGCCGCGGACGGAGACCCTCCTACGAGCAGTACTTC

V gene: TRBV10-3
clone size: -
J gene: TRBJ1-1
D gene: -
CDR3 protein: CAIRDGANTEAFF
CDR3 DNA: TGTGCCATCAGGGACGGTGCGAACACTGAAGCTTTCTTT

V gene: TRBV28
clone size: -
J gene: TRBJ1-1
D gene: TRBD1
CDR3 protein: CASSISGGATEAFF
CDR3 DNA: TGTGCCAGCAGTATCTCAGGGGGCGCCACTGAAGCTTTCTTT

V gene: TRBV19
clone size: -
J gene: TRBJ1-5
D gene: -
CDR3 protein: CASSIDLRAAGYQPQHF
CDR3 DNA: TGTGCCAGTAGTATAGATCTGAGGGCGGCAGGATATCAGCCCCAGCATTTT

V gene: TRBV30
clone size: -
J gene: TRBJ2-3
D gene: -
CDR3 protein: CAWSTRGPNTQYF
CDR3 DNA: TGTGCCTGGAGCACAAGGGGCCCTAATACGCAGTATTTT

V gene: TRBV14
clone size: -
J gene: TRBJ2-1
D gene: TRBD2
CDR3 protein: CASSQRLAGEQFF
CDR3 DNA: TGTGCCAGCAGCCAAAGACTAGCTGGTGAGCAGTTCTTC

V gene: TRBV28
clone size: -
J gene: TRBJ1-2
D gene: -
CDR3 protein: CASSSGHIYGYTF
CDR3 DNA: TGTGCCAGCAGTTCTGGACACATCTATGGCTACACCTTC

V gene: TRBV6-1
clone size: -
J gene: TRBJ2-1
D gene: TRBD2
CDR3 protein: CASSDWGLANSNEQFF
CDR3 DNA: TGTGCCAGCAGTGACTGGGGACTAGCGAATTCCAATGAGCAGTTCTTC

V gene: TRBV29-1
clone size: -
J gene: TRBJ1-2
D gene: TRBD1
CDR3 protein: CSVCQGGGYTF
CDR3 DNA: TGCAGCGTTTGTCAGGGGGGAGGCTACACCTTC

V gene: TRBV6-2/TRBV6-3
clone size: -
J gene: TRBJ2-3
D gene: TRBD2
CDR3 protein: CASSRGRDTDTQYF
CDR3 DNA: TGTGCCAGCAGTCGAGGGAGGGACACAGATACGCAGTATTTT

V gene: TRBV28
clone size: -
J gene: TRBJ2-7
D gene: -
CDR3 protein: CASSSPRDASSYEQYF
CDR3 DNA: TGTGCCAGCAGTTCTCCCCGGGACGCGTCCTCCTACGAGCAGTACTTC

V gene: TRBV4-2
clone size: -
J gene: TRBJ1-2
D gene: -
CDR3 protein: CASSQEGQRYGYTF
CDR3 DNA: TGTGCCAGCAGCCAAGAAGGGCAGCGGTATGGCTACACCTTC

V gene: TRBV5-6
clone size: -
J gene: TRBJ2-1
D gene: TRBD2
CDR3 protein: CASSSPTPGLVNNEQFF
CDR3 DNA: TGTGCCAGCAGCTCACCGACACCGGGACTAGTAAACAATGAGCAGTTCTTC

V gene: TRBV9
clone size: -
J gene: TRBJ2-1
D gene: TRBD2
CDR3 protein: CASSVGLAGERFF
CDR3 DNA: TGTGCCAGCAGCGTGGGACTAGCGGGAGAGCGGTTCTTC

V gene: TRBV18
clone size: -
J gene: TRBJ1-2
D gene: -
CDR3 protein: CASSPNGESYTF
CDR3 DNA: TGTGCCAGCTCACCAAATGGGGAAAGCTACACCTTC

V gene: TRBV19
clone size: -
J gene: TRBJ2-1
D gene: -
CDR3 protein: CASRLSLGDNEQFF
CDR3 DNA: TGTGCCAGTAGATTGAGTCTCGGGGACAATGAGCAGTTCTTC

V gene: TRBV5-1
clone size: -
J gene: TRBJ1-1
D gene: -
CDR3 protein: CASSRTPNVGGTEAFF
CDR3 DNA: TGCGCCAGCAGCAGGACACCGAACGTAGGTGGCACTGAAGCTTTCTTT

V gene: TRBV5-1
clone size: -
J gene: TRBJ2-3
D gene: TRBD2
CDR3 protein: CASSSREPDTQYF
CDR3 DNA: TGCGCCAGCAGCTCGCGGGAGCCAGATACGCAGTATTTT

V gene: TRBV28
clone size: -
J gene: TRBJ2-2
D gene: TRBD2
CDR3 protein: CASSSLRPGLAGVPGELFF
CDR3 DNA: TGTGCCAGCAGTTCCCTCAGACCGGGACTAGCGGGAGTCCCCGGGGAGCTGTTTTTT

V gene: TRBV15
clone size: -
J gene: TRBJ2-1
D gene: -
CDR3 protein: CATSRDLYGPNRNNEQFF
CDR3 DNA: TGTGCCACCAGCAGAGATCTATACGGCCCGAACAGAAACAATGAGCAGTTCTTC

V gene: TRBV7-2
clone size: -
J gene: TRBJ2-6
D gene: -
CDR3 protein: CASGQTRSGANVLTF
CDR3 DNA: TGTGCCAGCGGCCAGACCCGCTCTGGGGCCAACGTCCTGACTTTC

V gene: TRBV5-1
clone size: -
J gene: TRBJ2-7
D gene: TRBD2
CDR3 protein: CASSLVASGKTYEQYF
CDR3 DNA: TGCGCCAGCAGCTTGGTGGCTAGCGGGAAAACTTACGAGCAGTACTTC

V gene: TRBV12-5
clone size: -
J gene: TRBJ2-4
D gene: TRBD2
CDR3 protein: CASGLVHSGGPMGAKNIQYF
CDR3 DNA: TGTGCTAGTGGTTTGGTACATTCGGGAGGGCCAATGGGAGCCAAAAACATTCAGTACTTC

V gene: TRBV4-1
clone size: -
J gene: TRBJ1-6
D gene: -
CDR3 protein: CASSLMTRGNNSPLHF
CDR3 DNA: TGCGCCAGCAGCCTCATGACAAGGGGGAATAATTCACCCCTCCACTTT

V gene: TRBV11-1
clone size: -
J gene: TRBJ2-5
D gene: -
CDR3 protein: CASSSNQETQYF
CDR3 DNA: TGTGCCAGCAGCTCAAACCAAGAGACCCAGTACTTC

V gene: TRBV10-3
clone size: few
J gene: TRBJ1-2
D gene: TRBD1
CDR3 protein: CASLQGAYGYTF
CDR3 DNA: TGTGCCAGTCTGCAGGGGGCCTATGGCTACACCTTC

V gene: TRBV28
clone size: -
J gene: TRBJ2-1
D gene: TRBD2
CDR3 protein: CASSPRLAGYNEQFF
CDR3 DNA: TGTGCCAGCAGTCCCAGACTAGCGGGGTACAATGAGCAGTTCTTC

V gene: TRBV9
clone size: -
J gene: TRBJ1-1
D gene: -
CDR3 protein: CASSFRSDTEAFF
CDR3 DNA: TGTGCCAGCAGCTTTCGTTCTGACACTGAAGCTTTCTTT

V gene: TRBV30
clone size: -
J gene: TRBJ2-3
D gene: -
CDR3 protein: CAWSRGGPLRTDTQYF
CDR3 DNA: TGTGCCTGGAGTAGGGGGGGCCCACTCCGCACAGATACGCAGTATTTT

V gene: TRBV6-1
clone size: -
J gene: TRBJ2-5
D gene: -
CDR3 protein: CASSEAGFQETQYF
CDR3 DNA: TGTGCCAGCAGTGAAGCAGGCTTCCAAGAGACCCAGTACTTC

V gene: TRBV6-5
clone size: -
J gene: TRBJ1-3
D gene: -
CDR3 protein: CASRPPGGAGNTIYF
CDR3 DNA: TGTGCCAGCAGGCCCCCGGGAGGAGCTGGAAACACCATATATTTT

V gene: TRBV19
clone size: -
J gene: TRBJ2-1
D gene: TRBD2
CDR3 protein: CASSVLAGLRIYNEQFF
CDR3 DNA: TGTGCCAGTAGTGTACTAGCGGGCCTACGGATCTACAATGAGCAGTTCTTC

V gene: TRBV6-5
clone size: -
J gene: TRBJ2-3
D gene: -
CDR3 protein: CASSNQGSTDTQYF
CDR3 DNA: TGTGCCAGCAGTAACCAGGGATCCACAGATACGCAGTATTTT

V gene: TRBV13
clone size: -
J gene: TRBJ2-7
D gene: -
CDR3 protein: CASSFGNTYEQYF
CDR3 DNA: TGTGCCAGCAGCTTTGGGAACACCTACGAGCAGTACTTC

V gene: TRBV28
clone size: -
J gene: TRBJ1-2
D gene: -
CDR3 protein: CASSLLLVHTNYGYTF
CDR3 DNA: TGTGCCAGCAGTTTATTGCTGGTTCATACTAACTATGGCTACACCTTC

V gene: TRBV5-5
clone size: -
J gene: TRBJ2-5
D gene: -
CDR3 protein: CASSFSRAAGAGTQYF
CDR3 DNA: TGTGCCAGCAGCTTTTCCCGAGCGGCAGGCGCAGGGACCCAGTACTTC

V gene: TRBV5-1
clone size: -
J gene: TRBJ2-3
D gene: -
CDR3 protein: CASSFDDGADTQYF
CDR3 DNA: TGCGCCAGCAGCTTTGATGATGGGGCAGATACGCAGTATTTT

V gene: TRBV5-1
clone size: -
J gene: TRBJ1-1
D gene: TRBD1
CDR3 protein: CASSLTGTANTEAFF
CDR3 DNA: TGCGCCAGCAGCTTGACTGGGACAGCGAACACTGAAGCTTTCTTT

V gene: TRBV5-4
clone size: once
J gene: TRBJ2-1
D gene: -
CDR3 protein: CASSFGGVTNSYNEQFF
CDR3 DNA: TGTGCCAGCAGCTTCGGCGGCGTAACAAACTCCTACAATGAGCAGTTCTTC

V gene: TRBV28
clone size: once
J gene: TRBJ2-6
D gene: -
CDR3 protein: CASSAGGSGANVLTF
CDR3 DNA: TGTGCCAGCAGTGCCGGGGGCTCTGGGGCCAACGTCCTGACTTTC

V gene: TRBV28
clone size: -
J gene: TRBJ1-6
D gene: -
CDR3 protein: CASSQSSYNSPLHF
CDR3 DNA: TGTGCCAGCAGTCAGAGCTCCTATAATTCACCCCTCCACTTT

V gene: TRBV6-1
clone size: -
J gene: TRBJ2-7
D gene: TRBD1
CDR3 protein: CASSEGTGGRYEQYF
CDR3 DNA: TGTGCCAGCAGTGAAGGGACAGGGGGGCGTTACGAGCAGTACTTC